This is a list of T cell receptor beta chains from one sample in a study of siplizumab effects on memory and regulatory T cells. Assay used: immunoSEQ multiplex PCR; TCRdb lists only in-frame clones, some missing. Among roughly 92,000 clones, about 95% were seen once, and the ten largest hold about 1.5%. The sequenced sample was non-Treg CD4+ T cells sorted from blood. The source is a human donor in good health. Each CDR3 is given with its conserved first and last residue. D genes are given only for firm matches. Not every row has a clone size; where given, it reads once, few, many or a size class.

D | J | V | size | DNA | CDR3
TRBD2 | TRBJ2-1 | TRBV5-1 | - | TGCGCCAGCAGCTTCAGGACTAGCGGGGACAATGAGCAGTTCTTC | CASSFRTSGDNEQFF
- | TRBJ1-5 | TRBV9 | - | TGTGCCAGCAGCGTAGATGGTAGAGGGGATCAGCCCCAGCATTTT | CASSVDGRGDQPQHF
- | TRBJ1-3 | TRBV7-8 | - | TGTGCCAGCAGCCGGACTAGGGGTTTTGGAAACACCATATATTTT | CASSRTRGFGNTIYF
- | TRBJ2-7 | TRBV27 | - | TGTGCCAGCGAAAGGGAAAGTGTCTACGAGCAGTACTTC | CASERESVYEQYF
- | TRBJ2-6 | TRBV4-1 | - | TGCGCCAGCAGCCAAGATCGGGCCTTCTCTGGGGCCAACGTCCTGACTTTC | CASSQDRAFSGANVLTF
TRBD1 | TRBJ2-7 | TRBV25-1 | - | TGTGCCAGCAGACCCGGGACAGGGGATCTATCCTACGAGCAGTACTTC | CASRPGTGDLSYEQYF
TRBD1 | TRBJ2-2 | TRBV29-1 | - | TGCAGCGGCAGGACAGGGGGCGGGAGGGCCTTCAGGGAGCTGTTTTTT | CSGRTGGGRAFRELFF
- | TRBJ2-4 | TRBV14 | - | TGTGCCAGCAGCCCGACCCAGGGGGGAGCCAAAAACATTCAGTACTTC | CASSPTQGGAKNIQYF
- | TRBJ1-5 | TRBV6-9 | - | TGTGCCAGCAGTTATTTGGGCCTATACAAAGGGGATAGCAATCAGCCCCAGCATTTT | CASSYLGLYKGDSNQPQHF
- | TRBJ2-5 | TRBV27 | - | TGTGCCAGCAGTTTCTACGGAACTGACAAAGAGACCCAGTACTTC | CASSFYGTDKETQYF
- | TRBJ1-3 | TRBV5-1 | - | TGCGCCAGCAGCTCGGGGGCCTCTGGAAACACCATATATTTT | CASSSGASGNTIYF
TRBD1 | TRBJ2-1 | TRBV4-2 | once | TGTGCCAGCAGCCAAGAGGGACAGGGCTCCTACAATGAGCAGTTCTTC | CASSQEGQGSYNEQFF
- | TRBJ2-2 | TRBV2 | - | TGTGCCAGCAGTGAAGCGTTCCGTTCGAACACCGGGGAGCTGTTTTTT | CASSEAFRSNTGELFF
TRBD1 | TRBJ2-5 | TRBV9 | - | TGTGCCAGCAGCGTCACGGGACAGGGGACCCAGTACTTC | CASSVTGQGTQYF
TRBD1 | TRBJ1-1 | TRBV10-3 | - | TGTGCCATCAGTGGGCAGGGGGCGGGATTGGGCACTGAAGCTTTCTTT | CAISGQGAGLGTEAFF
- | TRBJ2-1 | TRBV5-1 | - | TGCGCCAGCAGCTTGGAACCCCCTAAGCGGGAGCAGTTCTTC | CASSLEPPKREQFF
- | TRBJ1-3 | TRBV21-1 | - | TGTGCCAGCAGCAAATATCTATCTCGGGGGGCGGGAAACACCATATATTTT | CASSKYLSRGAGNTIYF
TRBD2 | TRBJ2-7 | TRBV2 | - | TGTGCCAGCAGTGGGACTAGCGGGAAATACGAGCAGTACTTC | CASSGTSGKYEQYF
- | TRBJ2-7 | TRBV6-1 | - | TGTGCCAGCCCTCTCCGGGACTCAAGGGGCGAGCAGTACTTC | CASPLRDSRGEQYF
- | TRBJ2-4 | TRBV2 | - | TGTGCCAGCAGTGACCTGGACGCACTAGGGGACATTCAGTACTTC | CASSDLDALGDIQYF
- | TRBJ2-2 | TRBV7-3 | - | TGTGCCAGCAGCTCCGCTATTACGAACACCGGGGAGCTGTTTTTT | CASSSAITNTGELFF
TRBD2 | TRBJ2-7 | TRBV7-7 | - | TGTGCCAGCAGCTTAGCGGGAGGGCCGCAGTACTTC | CASSLAGGPQYF
- | TRBJ2-3 | TRBV18 | - | TGTGCCAGCTCACCACGGGACACAGATACGCAGTATTTT | CASSPRDTDTQYF
TRBD2 | TRBJ2-1 | TRBV25-1 | - | TGTGCCAGCAGTGAAATGTTAGCGGGCGACAATGAGCAGTTCTTC | CASSEMLAGDNEQFF
TRBD2 | TRBJ2-1 | TRBV25-1 | - | TGTGCCAGCAGTGAATGGGGGCTAGCGGGAGCGGGTGAGCAGTTCTTC | CASSEWGLAGAGEQFF
TRBD2 | TRBJ2-1 | TRBV27 | - | TGTGCCAGCAGTTTTCCGCCCGAGACTAGCCCCTCTGGGGACTACAATGAGCAGTTCTTC | CASSFPPETSPSGDYNEQFF
TRBD1 | TRBJ2-3 | TRBV5-1 | - | TGCGCCAGCAGCTGGACCGGGACAGGGCCAGATACGCAGTATTTT | CASSWTGTGPDTQYF
- | TRBJ2-2 | TRBV2 | - | TGTGCCAGCAGTGCGTGGGGCGGGTCAGGTCTAGGGGAGCTGTTTTTT | CASSAWGGSGLGELFF
- | TRBJ2-3 | TRBV5-4 | once | TGTGCCAGCAGCACCGCCGTAAAGGCAGATACGCAGTATTTT | CASSTAVKADTQYF
- | TRBJ1-3 | TRBV5-1 | - | TGCGCCAGCAGCTTGGTCGGTTATGGAAACACCATATATTTT | CASSLVGYGNTIYF
TRBD1 | TRBJ1-5 | TRBV19 | - | TGTGCCAGTAGTAGACAGGGGTCTGGCAATCAGCCCCAGCATTTT | CASSRQGSGNQPQHF
- | TRBJ1-4 | TRBV9 | once | TGTGCCAGCAGCCCGTCCTGGGCTCTGGCTACTGGAAAACTGTTTTTT | CASSPSWALATGKLFF
- | TRBJ1-1 | TRBV10-1 | - | TGCGCCAGCTCTCGGGGGACTGAAGCTTTCTTT | CASSRGTEAFF
- | TRBJ2-7 | TRBV10-3 | - | TGTGCCATCAGTGAGGACTACGAGCAGTACTTC | CAISEDYEQYF
- | TRBJ2-7 | TRBV7-2 | - | TGTGCCAGCAGCTTAATCCCTGCGACCTACGAGCAGTACTTC | CASSLIPATYEQYF
- | TRBJ1-2 | TRBV29-1 | - | TGCAGCGTTGACAGGGTGGATGGCTACACCTTC | CSVDRVDGYTF
- | TRBJ1-5 | TRBV19 | - | TGTGCCAGTAGTCAGGGTAGCAATCAGCCCCAGCATTTT | CASSQGSNQPQHF
TRBD2 | TRBJ2-7 | TRBV9 | - | TGTGCCAGCAGCCCCGCCGGGACTAGCTCGGTCGAGCAGTACTTC | CASSPAGTSSVEQYF
- | TRBJ1-5 | TRBV27 | - | TGTGCCAGCACCCCGCCCGGACAAAGCAATCAGCCCCAGCATTTT | CASTPPGQSNQPQHF
- | TRBJ1-1 | TRBV6-5 | - | TGTGCCAGCAGTTACTCAGGGGGGGTAACTGAAGCTTTCTTT | CASSYSGGVTEAFF
- | TRBJ2-2 | TRBV28 | - | TGTGCCAGCGGCCCCGCAGGATTAGATTCTGGGGAGCTGTTTTTT | CASGPAGLDSGELFF
TRBD1 | TRBJ1-2 | TRBV28 | - | TGTGCCAGCAGTTTGCCCGACAGGGCTTTGGTTGGTCGCTACACCTTC | CASSLPDRALVGRYTF
TRBD1 | TRBJ2-5 | TRBV6-5 | - | TGTGCCAGCAGTTACTCGGGACAGGGGGCTGCGGAGACCCAGTACTTC | CASSYSGQGAAETQYF